The present T cell receptor beta chain was sequenced within a study of shared clonotypes between healthy human individuals. Study-level findings and limits: Relative to clonotypes present in all four donors, those not shared had lower generation probabilities.

The method was immunoSEQ multiplex PCR; TCRdb's version includes in-frame clones alone and lacks a portion of them. The sample shows approximately 2.5 million clones, 80% to 95% of them seen only once. Note on this clone: Its target is unknown.

This CDR3 has 13 residues. V was clipped by 2 bases and J by 9 bases, with 14 bases between them. From germline, CDR1 is KGHSH and CDR2 LQKENI. Sequenced sample: naive CD4+ T cells from PBMCs. Subset of the sample: CD45RA+ positively selected. This clonotype was obtained from a man aged 18 to 35 in good health. Some clones in this sample may be carry-over from other donors' samples. The chain couples TRBV18 to TRBJ2-7; tentatively, D is TRBD2 (6 bases). CDR3 sequence (DNA): TGTGCCAGCTCACCAGAGGTGGCGGGGAGGCAGTACTTC. Its translation: CASSPEVAGRQYF.